What follows are 14 T cell receptor beta chains derived from one specimen sequenced in a study of Ad26.COV2.S vaccination and SARS-CoV-2 variants. Sequencing used immunoSEQ multiplex PCR; TCRdb keeps in-frame clones, though not all of them. The data contain just under 250,000 clones, roughly 90% of them seen just once; the ten biggest clones take up around 10%. Treatment given: about 20 received Ad26.COV2.S at low or high dose, single or two shots; about 5 received placebo; per-sample allocation not given. Collection of the samples took place on day 63 after the first injection of vaccine or placebo. The sample here was peripheral blood, taken in a trial of Ad26.COV2.S vaccine versus placebo. All receptors come from a person between 18 and 60 years old who received the Ad26.COV2.S COVID-19 vaccine or a placebo.

The chain carries TRBV28 and TRBJ1-1; possibly TRBD1 for D (6 bases). The germline V gene encodes CDR1 MDHEN and CDR2 SYDVKM. The CDR3 is 14 residues long. Trimming cost V 6 bases and J 4 bases, with 15 bases left between them. The CDR3 protein is CASRPGDVVTEAFF. The CDR3 coding sequence is TGTGCCAGCAGACCAGGGGACGTGGTCACTGAAGCTTTCTTT.

Only one count was recorded for this clone. The V call is TRBV6-6, the J call TRBJ2-3; 7 nucleotides match TRBD2. CDR1 and CDR2 from the germline V gene are MNHNY and SVGAGI (reference sequence). V lost 7 bases and J lost 5; bases outside the gene matches: 15. The CDR3 contains 16 residues. This chain's CDR3 is CASTPRPASGLDTQYF. CDR3 coding DNA: TGTGCCAGCACTCCGAGGCCGGCTAGCGGTTTAGATACGCAGTATTTT.

The chain recombines TRBV15 with TRBJ2-1, with 7 bases matching TRBD1. The germline V gene encodes CDR1 LNHNV and CDR2 YYDKDF (reference sequence). J gave up 4 bases and V 0 bases, and 3 bases lay outside the gene matches. This CDR3 has 15 residues. The CDR3 is CATSRDGQAYNEQFF. CDR3 DNA sequence: TGTGCCACCAGCAGAGATGGACAGGCTTACAATGAGCAGTTCTTC.

The chain joins TRBV28 to TRBJ2-7; tentatively, D is TRBD1 (6 bases). The ends were cut back, 2 bases at V and 0 bases at J, with 11 bases in the middle. Germline CDR1 and CDR2: MDHEN and SYDVKM. The CDR3 has 15 amino acids. For the CDR3, the DNA is TGTGCCAGCAGTTTAACCACAGGGAGCTCCTACGAGCAGTACTTC. It codes for CASSLTTGSSYEQYF.

V is TRBV28 and J is TRBJ2-7; D might be TRBD1 or TRBD2, each matching 5 bases. CDR3 length: 18 residues. CDR1 MDHEN and CDR2 SYDVKM come from the germline V gene. Trimming removed 4 bases from V and 5 bases from J, with 27 bases in between. CDR3: CASSSPDRSTGFFDEQYF. In nucleotides, the CDR3 is TGTGCCAGCAGTTCCCCTGACAGATCGACGGGATTTTTTGACGAGCAGTACTTC.

The rearrangement joins TRBV27 to TRBJ2-2; 7 nucleotides agree with TRBD2. The CDR3 extends over 14 amino acids. V gave up 6 bases and J gave up 6 bases; unmatched junction bases: 7. Germline V gene sequence: CDR1 MNHEY, CDR2 SMNVEV (reference sequence). In DNA form, the CDR3 reads TGTGCCAGCAGACCTACTAGCGTCCCCGGGGAGCTGTTTTTT. The encoded protein is CASRPTSVPGELFF.

This chain connects TRBV5-6 to TRBJ1-2; a possible D gene is TRBD1 (5 bases). This CDR3 has 16 residues. V lost 0 bases and J lost 4, with 16 bases in between. CDR1 SGHDT and CDR2 YYEEEE come from the germline V gene. The CDR3 coding sequence is TGTGCCAGCAGCTTGGAGACAGAGATGAACCTCTATGGCTACACCTTC. Protein sequence: CASSLETEMNLYGYTF.

Of note for this clone: This CDR3 is also generated by other DNA sequences in the sample. This chain links TRBV7-2 with TRBJ2-3; a possible D gene is TRBD1 (5 bases). Trimming took off 1 base at V and 3 bases at J, with 11 bases between the two ends. The CDR3 length is 15 residues. In germline, CDR1 is SGHTA, CDR2 FQGNSA. This CDR3 is CASSLVVRATDTQYF. CDR3 DNA sequence: TGTGCCAGCAGCTTAGTTGTCAGGGCTACAGATACGCAGTATTTT. Filled out from reference TRBV7-2 and TRBJ2-3, the complete variable domain reads GAGVSQSPSNKVTEKGKDVELRCDPISGHTALYWYRQSLGQGLEFLIYFQGNSAPDKSGLPSDRFSAERTGGSVSTLTIQRTQQEDSAVYLCASSLVVRATDTQYFGPGTRLTVL.

The V gene is TRBV7-2, the J gene TRBJ2-1; no clear D. Trimming removed 3 bases from V and 9 bases from J, with 9 bases in between. The germline gives CDR1 SGHTA, CDR2 FQGNSA. CDR3 length: 12 amino acids. Here the CDR3 reads CASSLRVGEQFF. CDR3 nucleotide sequence: TGTGCCAGCAGCTTGCGCGTTGGTGAGCAGTTCTTC.

The V and J genes are TRBV3-1 (or the pseudogene TRBV3-2) and TRBJ2-3, with unresolved D. Germline CDR1 is LGHDT and CDR2 is YNNKEL (reference sequence). With 1 base removed from V and 6 bases from J, the gap between germline ends came to 11 bases. CDR3 length equals 14 residues. CDR3 bases: TGTGCCAGCAGCCAAGGTTCCGGTGGCGATACGCAGTATTTT. Translated: CASSQGSGGDTQYF.

CDR3: CASSYYPSTDTQYF. The CDR3 DNA reads TGTGCCAGCAGTTACTATCCTAGCACAGATACGCAGTATTTT. The genes are TRBV6-2 or TRBV6-3 and TRBJ2-3; no firm D call. This CDR3 is 14 amino acids long. V lost 1 base and J 0 bases, leaving 5 bases between the germline ends. CDR1 is MNHEY, CDR2 SVGEGT, per germline.

The V gene is TRBV24-1, the J gene TRBJ1-1, with D maybe TRBD1 (5 bases). The V and J ends lost 5 bases and 0 bases respectively, with 15 bases between them. The germline V gene encodes CDR1 KGHDR and CDR2 SFDVKD. The CDR3 extends over 16 amino acids. CDR3 DNA sequence: TGTGCCACCAGTGCCTACCCCGGACACTTGAACACTGAAGCTTTCTTT. Translation gives CATSAYPGHLNTEAFF.

The chain is built from TRBV21-1 and TRBJ2-3. TRBV21-1 counts as a pseudogene. The CDR3 sequence is 16 residues long. CDR3 sequence: CASSKAMGPSTDTQYF. The CDR3 DNA reads TGTGCCAGCAGCAAAGCCATGGGACCAAGCACAGATACGCAGTATTTT.

This clone was counted a few times. This chain connects TRBV5-5 to TRBJ1-3; D call uncertain. The V gene's germline CDR1 is SGHKS and CDR2 YYEKEE (reference sequence). The V gene lost 3 bases and the J gene lost 0 bases, with 7 bases spanning the gap. The CDR3 totals 14 residues. The CDR3 region has the DNA TGTGCCAGCAGCTCTAGCCTCTCTGGAAACACCATATATTTT. Protein sequence: CASSSSLSGNTIYF.